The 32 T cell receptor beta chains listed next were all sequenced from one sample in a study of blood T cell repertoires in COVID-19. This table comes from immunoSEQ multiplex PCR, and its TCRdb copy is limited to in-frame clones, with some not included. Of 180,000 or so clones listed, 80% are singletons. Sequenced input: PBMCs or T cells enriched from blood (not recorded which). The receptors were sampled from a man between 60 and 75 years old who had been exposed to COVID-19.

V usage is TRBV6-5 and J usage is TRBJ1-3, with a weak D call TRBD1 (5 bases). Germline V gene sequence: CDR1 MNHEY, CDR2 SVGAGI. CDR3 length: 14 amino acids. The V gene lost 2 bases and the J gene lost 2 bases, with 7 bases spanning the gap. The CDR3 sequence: CASSYGAAGNTIYF. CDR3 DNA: TGTGCCAGCAGTTACGGGGCTGCTGGAAACACCATATATTTT.

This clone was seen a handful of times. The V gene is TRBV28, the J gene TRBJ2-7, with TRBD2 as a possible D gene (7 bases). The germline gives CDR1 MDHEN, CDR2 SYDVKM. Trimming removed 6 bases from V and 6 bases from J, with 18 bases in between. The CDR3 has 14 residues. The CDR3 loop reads CASSPWRGGAEQYF. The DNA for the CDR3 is TGTGCCAGCAGCCCTTGGCGAGGGGGGGCCGAGCAGTACTTC.

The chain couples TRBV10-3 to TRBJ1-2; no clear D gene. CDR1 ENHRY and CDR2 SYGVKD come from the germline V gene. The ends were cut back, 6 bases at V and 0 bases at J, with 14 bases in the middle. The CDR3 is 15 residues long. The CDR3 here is CAISPAPLANYGYTF. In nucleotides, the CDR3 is TGTGCCATCAGCCCAGCTCCTCTAGCTAACTATGGCTACACCTTC.

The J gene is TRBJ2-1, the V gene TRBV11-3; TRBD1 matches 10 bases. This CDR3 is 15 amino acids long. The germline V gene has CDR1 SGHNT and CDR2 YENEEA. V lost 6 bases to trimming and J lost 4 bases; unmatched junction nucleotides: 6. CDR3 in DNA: TGTGCCAGCAGTCGACAGGGGGCGTCATACAATGAGCAGTTCTTC. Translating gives CASSRQGASYNEQFF.

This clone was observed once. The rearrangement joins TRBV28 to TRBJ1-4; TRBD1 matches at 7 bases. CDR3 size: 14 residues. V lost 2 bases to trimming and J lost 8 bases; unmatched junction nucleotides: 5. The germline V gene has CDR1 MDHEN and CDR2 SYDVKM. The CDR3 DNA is TGTGCCAGCAGTTTAAGGGGGCTGGGGGAAAAACTGTTTTTT. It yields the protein CASSLRGLGEKLFF.

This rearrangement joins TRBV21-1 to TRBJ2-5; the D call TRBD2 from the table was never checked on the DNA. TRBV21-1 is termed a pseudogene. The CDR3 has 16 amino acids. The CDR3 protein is CASSKVAGGPGETQYF. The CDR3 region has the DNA TGTGCCAGCAGCAAAGTGGCGGGAGGGCCGGGGGAGACCCAGTACTTC.

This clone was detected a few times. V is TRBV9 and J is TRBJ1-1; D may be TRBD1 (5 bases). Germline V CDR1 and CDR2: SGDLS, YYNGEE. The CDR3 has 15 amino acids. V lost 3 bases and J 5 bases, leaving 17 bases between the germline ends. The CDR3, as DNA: TGTGCCAGCAGCGGGGGGAGGGCCTCGGGGACTGAAGCTTTCTTT. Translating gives CASSGGRASGTEAFF.

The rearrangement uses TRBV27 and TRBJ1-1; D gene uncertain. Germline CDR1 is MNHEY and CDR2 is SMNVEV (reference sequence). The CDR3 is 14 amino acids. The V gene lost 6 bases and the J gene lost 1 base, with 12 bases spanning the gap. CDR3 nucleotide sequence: TGTGCCAGCAGACCGGCCCGGGGGAACACTGAAGCTTTCTTT. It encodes CASRPARGNTEAFF.

This CDR3 is CASSRTGELFF. Written as DNA, the CDR3 is TGTGCCAGCAGCCGCACCGGGGAGCTGTTTTTT. This sequence joins TRBV12-3 or TRBV12-4 and TRBJ2-2; D not certain. CDR3 length: 11 residues. V was trimmed by 6 bases and J by 4 bases, leaving 3 bases between them.

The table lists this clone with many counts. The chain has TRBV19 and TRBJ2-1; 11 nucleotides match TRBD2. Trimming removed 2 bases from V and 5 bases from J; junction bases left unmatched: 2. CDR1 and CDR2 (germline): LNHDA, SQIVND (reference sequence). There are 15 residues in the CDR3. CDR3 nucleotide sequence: TGTGCCAGTAGTATACTAGCGGGAGGCGACAATGAGCAGTTCTTC. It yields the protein CASSILAGGDNEQFF.

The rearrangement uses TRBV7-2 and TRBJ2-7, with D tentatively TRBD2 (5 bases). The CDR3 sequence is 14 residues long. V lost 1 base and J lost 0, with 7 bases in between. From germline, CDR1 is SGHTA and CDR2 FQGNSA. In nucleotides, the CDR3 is TGTGCCAGCAGCTTAGAAGCGGTCTCCTACGAGCAGTACTTC. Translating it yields CASSLEAVSYEQYF.

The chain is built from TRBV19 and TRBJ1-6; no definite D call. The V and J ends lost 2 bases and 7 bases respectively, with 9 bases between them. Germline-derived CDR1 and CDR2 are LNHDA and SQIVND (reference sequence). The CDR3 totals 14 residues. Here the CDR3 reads CASSIQLENSPLHF. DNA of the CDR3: TGTGCCAGTAGTATACAACTAGAGAATTCACCCCTCCACTTT. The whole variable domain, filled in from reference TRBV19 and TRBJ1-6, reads DGGITQSPKYLFRKEGQNVTLSCEQNLNHDAMYWYRQDPGQGLRLIYYSQIVNDFQKGDIAEGYSVSREKKESFPLTVTSAQKNPTAFYLCASSIQLENSPLHFGNGTRLTVT.

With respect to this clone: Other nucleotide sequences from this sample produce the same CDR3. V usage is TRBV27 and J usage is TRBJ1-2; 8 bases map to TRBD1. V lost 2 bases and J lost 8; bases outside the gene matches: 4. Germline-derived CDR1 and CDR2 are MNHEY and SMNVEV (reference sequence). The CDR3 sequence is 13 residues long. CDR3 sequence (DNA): TGTGCCAGCAGTTTACGACAGGGGAACGGCTACACCTTC. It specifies CASSLRQGNGYTF.

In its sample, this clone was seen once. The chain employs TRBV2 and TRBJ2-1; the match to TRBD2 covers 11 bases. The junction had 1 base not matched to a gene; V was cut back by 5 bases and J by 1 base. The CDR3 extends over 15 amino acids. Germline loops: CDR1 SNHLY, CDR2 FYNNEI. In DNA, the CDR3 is TGTGCCAGCAGTCGACTAGCGGGATCCTACAATGAGCAGTTCTTC. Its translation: CASSRLAGSYNEQFF.

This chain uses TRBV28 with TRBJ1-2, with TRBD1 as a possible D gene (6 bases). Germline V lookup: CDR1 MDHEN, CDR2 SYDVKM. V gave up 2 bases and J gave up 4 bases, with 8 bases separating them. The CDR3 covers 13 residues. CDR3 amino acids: CASSLLDSYGYTF. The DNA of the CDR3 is TGTGCCAGCAGTTTACTGGACAGCTATGGCTACACCTTC.

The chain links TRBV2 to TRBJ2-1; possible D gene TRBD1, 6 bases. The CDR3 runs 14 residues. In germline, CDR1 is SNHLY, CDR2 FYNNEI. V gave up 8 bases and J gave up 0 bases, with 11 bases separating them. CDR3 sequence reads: CASRTDHSYNEQFF. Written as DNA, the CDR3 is TGTGCCAGCCGGACAGACCACTCCTACAATGAGCAGTTCTTC.

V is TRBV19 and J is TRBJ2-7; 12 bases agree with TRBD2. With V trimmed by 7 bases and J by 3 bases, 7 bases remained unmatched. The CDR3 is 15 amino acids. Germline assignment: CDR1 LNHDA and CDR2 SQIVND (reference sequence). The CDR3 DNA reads TGTGCCAGTACCAGCAGGACTAGCGGGAACTACGAGCAGTACTTC. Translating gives CASTSRTSGNYEQYF.

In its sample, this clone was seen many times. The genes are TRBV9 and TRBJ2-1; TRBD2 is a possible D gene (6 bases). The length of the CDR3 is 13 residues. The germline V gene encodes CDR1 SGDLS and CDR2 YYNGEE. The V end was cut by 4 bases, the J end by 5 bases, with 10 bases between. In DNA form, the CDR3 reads TGTGCCAGCAGCACGGAGGGTAACAATGAGCAGTTCTTC. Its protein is CASSTEGNNEQFF. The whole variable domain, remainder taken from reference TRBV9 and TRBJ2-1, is DSGVTQTPKHLITATGQRVTLRCSPRSGDLSVYWYQQSLDQGLQFLIQYYNGEERAKGNILERFSAQQFPDLHSELNLSSLELGDSALYFCASSTEGNNEQFFGPGTRLTVL.

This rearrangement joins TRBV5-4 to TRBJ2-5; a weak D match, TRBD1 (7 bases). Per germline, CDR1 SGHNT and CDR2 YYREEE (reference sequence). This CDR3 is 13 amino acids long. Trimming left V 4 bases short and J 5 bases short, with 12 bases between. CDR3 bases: TGTGCCAGCAGCGCGGGACAGCGGGAGACCCAGTACTTC. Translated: CASSAGQRETQYF.

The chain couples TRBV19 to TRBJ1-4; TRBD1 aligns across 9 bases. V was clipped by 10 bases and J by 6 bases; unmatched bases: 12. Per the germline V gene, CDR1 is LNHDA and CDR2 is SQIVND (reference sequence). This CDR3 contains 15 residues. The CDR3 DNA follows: TGTGCCACCATGGATTCGGGACAGGGTCATGAAAAACTGTTTTTT. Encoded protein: CATMDSGQGHEKLFF.

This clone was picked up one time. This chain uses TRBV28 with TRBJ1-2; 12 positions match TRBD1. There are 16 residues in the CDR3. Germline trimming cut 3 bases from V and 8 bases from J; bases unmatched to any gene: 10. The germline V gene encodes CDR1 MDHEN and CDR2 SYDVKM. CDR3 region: CASSFLPGQGAKGYTF. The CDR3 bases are TGTGCCAGCAGTTTCCTCCCGGGACAGGGGGCGAAAGGCTACACCTTC.

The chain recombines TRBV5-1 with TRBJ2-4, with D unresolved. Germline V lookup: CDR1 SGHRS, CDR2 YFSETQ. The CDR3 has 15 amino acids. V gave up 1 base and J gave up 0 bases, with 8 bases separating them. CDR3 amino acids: CASSLPAIAKNIQYF. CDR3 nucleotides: TGCGCCAGCAGCTTGCCCGCTATAGCCAAAAACATTCAGTACTTC.

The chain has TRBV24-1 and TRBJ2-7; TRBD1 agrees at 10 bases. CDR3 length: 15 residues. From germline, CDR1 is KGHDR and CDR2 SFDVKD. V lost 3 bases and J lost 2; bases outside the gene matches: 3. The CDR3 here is CATSDPTGGTYEQYF. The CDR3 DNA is TGTGCCACCAGTGATCCGACAGGGGGCACCTACGAGCAGTACTTC.

CDR3 sequence: CASSLSGLGLPGSDEQFF. The CDR3 DNA reads TGTGCCAGCAGTTTATCTGGGCTTGGGCTGCCCGGATCCGATGAGCAGTTCTTC. The rearrangement uses TRBV27 and TRBJ2-1; no definite D call. This CDR3 has 18 amino acids. Trimming took 0 bases from V and 8 from J, leaving 23 bases between them. The germline V gene encodes CDR1 MNHEY and CDR2 SMNVEV (reference sequence).

This CDR3 reads CASRGSTIEAFF. The DNA for the CDR3 is TGTGCCAGCAGGGGGAGTACCATTGAAGCTTTCTTT. The V gene is TRBV12-3 or TRBV12-4, the J gene TRBJ1-1, with D uncertain. The CDR3 loop spans 12 amino acids. V lost 6 bases and J lost 7, with 12 bases in between.

The DNA for the CDR3 is TGTGCTAGTGGTTTATCCAACGAGCAGTACTTC. Translation: CASGLSNEQYF. This sequence joins TRBV12-5 and TRBJ2-7; the D is unclear. The V gene lost 3 bases and the J gene lost 5 bases, with 5 bases spanning the gap. The CDR3 runs 11 residues. Germline CDR1 reads LGHNT; CDR2 reads FRNRAP.

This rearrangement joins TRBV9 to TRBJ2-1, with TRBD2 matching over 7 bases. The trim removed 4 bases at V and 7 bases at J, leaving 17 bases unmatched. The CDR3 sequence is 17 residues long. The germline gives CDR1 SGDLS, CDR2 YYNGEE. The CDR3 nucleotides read TGTGCCAGCAGCCGCGGGGCCCCCAGGGTCGGGGGGAATGAGCAGTTCTTC. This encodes CASSRGAPRVGGNEQFF.

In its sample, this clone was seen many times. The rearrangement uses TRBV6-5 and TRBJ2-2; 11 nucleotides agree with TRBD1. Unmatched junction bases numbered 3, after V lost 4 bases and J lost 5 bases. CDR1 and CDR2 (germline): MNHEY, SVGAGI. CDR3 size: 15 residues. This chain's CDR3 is CASSLGQGGTGELFF. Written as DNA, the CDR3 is TGTGCCAGCAGTTTGGGACAGGGGGGTACCGGGGAGCTGTTTTTT.

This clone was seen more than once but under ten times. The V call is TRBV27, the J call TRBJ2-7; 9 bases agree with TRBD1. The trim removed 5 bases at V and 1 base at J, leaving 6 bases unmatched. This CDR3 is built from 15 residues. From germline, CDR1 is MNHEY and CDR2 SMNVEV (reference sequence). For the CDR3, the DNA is TGTGCCAGCAGTCCCCGGGGGACAGGGTCCTACGAGCAGTACTTC. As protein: CASSPRGTGSYEQYF.

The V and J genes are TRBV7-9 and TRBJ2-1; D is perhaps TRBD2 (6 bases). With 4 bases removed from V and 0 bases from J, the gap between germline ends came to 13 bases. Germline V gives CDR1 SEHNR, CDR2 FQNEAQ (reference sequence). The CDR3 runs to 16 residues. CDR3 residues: CASSSTGTRSYNEQFF. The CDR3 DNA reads TGTGCCAGCAGCTCTACCGGGACTCGCTCCTACAATGAGCAGTTCTTC.

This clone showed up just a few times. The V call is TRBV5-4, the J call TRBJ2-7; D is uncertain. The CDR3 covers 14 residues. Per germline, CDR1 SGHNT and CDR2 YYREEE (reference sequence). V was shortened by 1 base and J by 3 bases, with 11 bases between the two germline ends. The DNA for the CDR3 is TGTGCCAGCAGCTTGCTCGGTTCCGTCTACGAGCAGTACTTC. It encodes CASSLLGSVYEQYF.

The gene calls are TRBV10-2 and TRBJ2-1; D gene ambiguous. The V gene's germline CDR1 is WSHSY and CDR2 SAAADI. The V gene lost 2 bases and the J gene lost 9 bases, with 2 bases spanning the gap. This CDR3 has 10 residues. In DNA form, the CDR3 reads TGCGCCAGCAGTGAGCTTGAGCAGTTCTTC. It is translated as CASSELEQFF.